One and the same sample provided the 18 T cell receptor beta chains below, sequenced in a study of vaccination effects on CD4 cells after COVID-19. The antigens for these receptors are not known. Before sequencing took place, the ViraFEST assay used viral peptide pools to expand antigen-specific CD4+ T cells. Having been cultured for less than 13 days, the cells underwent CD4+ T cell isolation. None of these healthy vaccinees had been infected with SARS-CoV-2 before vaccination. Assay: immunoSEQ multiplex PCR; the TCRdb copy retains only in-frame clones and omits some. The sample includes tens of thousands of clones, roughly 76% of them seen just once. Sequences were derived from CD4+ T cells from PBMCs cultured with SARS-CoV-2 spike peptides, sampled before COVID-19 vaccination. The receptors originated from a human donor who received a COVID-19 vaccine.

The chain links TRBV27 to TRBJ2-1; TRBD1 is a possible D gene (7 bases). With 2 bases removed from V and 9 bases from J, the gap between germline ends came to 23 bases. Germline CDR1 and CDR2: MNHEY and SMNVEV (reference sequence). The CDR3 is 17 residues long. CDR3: CASSLTWRGRGGFEQFF. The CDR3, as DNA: TGTGCCAGCAGTTTAACTTGGAGGGGGCGAGGTGGGTTTGAGCAGTTCTTC.

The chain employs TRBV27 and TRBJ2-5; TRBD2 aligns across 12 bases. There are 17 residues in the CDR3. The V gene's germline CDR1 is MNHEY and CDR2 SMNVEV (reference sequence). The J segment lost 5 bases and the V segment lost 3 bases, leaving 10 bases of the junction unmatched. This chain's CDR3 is CASSLGSLAGGVETQYF. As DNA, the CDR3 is TGTGCCAGCAGTTTGGGCTCGCTAGCGGGGGGGGTTGAGACCCAGTACTTC.

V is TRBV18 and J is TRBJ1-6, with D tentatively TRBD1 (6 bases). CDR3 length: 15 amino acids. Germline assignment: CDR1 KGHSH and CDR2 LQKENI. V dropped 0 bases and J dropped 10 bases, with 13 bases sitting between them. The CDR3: CASSPPRGPGSPLHF. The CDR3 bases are TGTGCCAGCTCACCACCGCGGGGGCCGGGGTCACCCCTCCACTTT. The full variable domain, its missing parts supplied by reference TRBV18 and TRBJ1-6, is NAGVMQNPRHLVRRRGQEARLRCSPMKGHSHVYWYRQLPEEGLKFMVYLQKENIIDESGMPKERFSAEFPKEGPSILRIQQVVRGDSAAYFCASSPPRGPGSPLHFGNGTRLTVT.

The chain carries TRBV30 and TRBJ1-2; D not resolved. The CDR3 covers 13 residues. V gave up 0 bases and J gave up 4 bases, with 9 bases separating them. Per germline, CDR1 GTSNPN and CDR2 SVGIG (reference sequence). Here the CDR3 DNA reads TGTGCCTGGAGTGTGGGCGGCCCCTATGGCTACACCTTC. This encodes CAWSVGGPYGYTF.

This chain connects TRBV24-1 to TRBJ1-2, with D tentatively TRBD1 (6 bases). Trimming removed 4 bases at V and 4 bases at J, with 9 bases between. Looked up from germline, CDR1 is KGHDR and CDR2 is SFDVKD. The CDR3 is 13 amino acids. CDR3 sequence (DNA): TGTGCCACCAGTGAAGGGGGAAGCTATGGCTACACCTTC. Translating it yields CATSEGGSYGYTF.

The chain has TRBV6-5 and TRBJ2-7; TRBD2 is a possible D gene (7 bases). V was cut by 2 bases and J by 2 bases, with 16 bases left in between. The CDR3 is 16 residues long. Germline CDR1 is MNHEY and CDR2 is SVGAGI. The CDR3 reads CASSYTRGGRAYEQYF. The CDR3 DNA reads TGTGCCAGCAGTTACACGAGGGGGGGAAGGGCCTACGAGCAGTACTTC.

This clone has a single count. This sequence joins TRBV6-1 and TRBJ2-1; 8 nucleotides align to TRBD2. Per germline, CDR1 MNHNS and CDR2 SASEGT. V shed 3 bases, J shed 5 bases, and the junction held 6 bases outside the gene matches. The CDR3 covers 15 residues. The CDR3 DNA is TGTGCCAGCAGTGATCCCGCTAGCGGGCACAATGAGCAGTTCTTC. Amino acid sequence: CASSDPASGHNEQFF.

The CDR3 DNA reads as TGTGCCAGTAGTATAGTCTTGGTGGGGACTGAGCAGTTCTTC. As protein: CASSIVLVGTEQFF. V usage is TRBV19 and J usage is TRBJ2-1; D tentatively fits TRBD1 or TRBD2 (5 bases each). CDR3 length: 14 residues. Per the germline V gene, CDR1 is LNHDA and CDR2 is SQIVND (reference sequence). V dropped 1 base and J dropped 9 bases, with 13 bases sitting between them.

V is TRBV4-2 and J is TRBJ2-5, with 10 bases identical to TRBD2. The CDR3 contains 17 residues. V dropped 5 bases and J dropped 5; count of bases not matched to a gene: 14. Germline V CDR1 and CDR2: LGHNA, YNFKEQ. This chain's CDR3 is CASSRGYESGRGETQYF. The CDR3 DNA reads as TGTGCCAGCAGCAGGGGGTATGAAAGCGGGAGGGGGGAGACCCAGTACTTC.

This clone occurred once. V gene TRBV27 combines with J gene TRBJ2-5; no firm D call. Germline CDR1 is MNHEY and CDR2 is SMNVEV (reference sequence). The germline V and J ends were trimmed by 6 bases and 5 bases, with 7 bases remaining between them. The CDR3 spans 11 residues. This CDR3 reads CASRPLETQYF. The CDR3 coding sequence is TGTGCCAGCAGGCCCCTTGAGACCCAGTACTTC.

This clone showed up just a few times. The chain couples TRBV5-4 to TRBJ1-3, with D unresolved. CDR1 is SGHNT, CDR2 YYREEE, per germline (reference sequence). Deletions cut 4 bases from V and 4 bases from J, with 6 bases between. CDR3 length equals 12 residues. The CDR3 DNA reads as TGTGCCAGCAGCCGGTTCGGAAACACCATATATTTT. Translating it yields CASSRFGNTIYF.

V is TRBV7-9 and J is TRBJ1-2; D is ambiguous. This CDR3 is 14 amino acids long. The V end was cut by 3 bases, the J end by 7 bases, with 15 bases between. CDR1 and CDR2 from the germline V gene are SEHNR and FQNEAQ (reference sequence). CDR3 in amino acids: CASSFKTGLGGYTF. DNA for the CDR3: TGTGCCAGCAGCTTTAAGACCGGTCTGGGTGGCTACACCTTC.

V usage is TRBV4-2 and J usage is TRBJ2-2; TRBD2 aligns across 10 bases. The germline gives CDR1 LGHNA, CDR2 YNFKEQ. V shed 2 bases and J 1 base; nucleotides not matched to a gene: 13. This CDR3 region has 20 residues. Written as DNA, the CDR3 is TGTGCCAGCAGCCAAAAGTGGGCTAGCGGGGGTCAAAAGAACACCGGGGAGCTGTTTTTT. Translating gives CASSQKWASGGQKNTGELFF.

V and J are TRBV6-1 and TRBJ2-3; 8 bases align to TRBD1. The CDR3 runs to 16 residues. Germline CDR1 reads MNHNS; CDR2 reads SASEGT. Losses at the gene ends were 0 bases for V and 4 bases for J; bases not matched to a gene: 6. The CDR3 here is CASSEARAGGADTQYF. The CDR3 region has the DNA TGTGCCAGCAGTGAAGCGCGGGCAGGGGGCGCAGATACGCAGTATTTT.

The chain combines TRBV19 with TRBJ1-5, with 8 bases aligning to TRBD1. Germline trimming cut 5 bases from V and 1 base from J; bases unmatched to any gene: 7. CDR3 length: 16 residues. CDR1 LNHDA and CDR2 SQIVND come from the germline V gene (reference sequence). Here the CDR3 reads CASSFRTGMSNQPQHF. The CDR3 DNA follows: TGTGCCAGTAGTTTTAGGACAGGGATGAGCAATCAGCCCCAGCATTTT.

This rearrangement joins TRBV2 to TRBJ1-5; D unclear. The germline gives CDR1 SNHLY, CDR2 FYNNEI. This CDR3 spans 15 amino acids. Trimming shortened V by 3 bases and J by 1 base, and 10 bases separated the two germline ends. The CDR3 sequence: CASSDSVPSNQPQHF. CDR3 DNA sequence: TGTGCCAGCAGTGATTCCGTACCGAGCAATCAGCCCCAGCATTTT.

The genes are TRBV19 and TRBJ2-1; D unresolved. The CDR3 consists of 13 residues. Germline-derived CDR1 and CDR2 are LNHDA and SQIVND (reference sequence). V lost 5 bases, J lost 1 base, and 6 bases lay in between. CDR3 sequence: CASSPRSYNEQFF. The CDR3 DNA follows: TGTGCCAGTAGTCCCCGATCCTACAATGAGCAGTTCTTC.

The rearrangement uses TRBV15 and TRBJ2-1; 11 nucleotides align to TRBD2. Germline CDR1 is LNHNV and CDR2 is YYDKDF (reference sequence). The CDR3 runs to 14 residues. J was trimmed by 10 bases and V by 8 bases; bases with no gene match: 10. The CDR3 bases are TGTGCCACCGGGGGGGTAGCGGGAGGGCCGGAGCAGTTCTTC. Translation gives CATGGVAGGPEQFF.